What follows are 13 T cell receptor beta chains derived from one specimen sequenced in a study of T cell changes during pregnancy in multiple sclerosis. The protocol was immunoSEQ multiplex PCR, while the TCRdb copy is restricted to in-frame clones and leaves out a portion. This table has about 76,000 clones, 80% to 95% appearing once. The sequencing used peripheral blood, collected after pregnancy. These receptors came from a female donor in good health, enrolled as a control in a pregnancy study.

The V call is TRBV14, the J call TRBJ2-7; the D gene is possibly TRBD1 (6 bases). CDR1 is SGHDN and CDR2 is FVKESK in the germline V gene. Trimming cost V 0 bases and J 1 base, with 7 bases left between them. The CDR3 has 14 amino acids. CDR3 sequence reads: CASSQETGSYEQYF. CDR3 bases: TGTGCCAGCAGCCAAGAAACAGGGTCCTACGAGCAGTACTTC.

The gene calls are TRBV5-1 and TRBJ2-5; 11 nucleotides match TRBD2. CDR3 length: 15 amino acids. The junction had 8 bases not matched to a gene; V was cut back by 6 bases and J by 4 bases. CDR1 and CDR2 from the germline V gene are SGHRS and YFSETQ. In nucleotides, the CDR3 is TGCGCCAGCACAGCCGGGACTAGCGGATTAGAGACCCAGTACTTC. Protein: CASTAGTSGLETQYF.

This clone has a single count. This CDR3 is also generated by other DNA sequences in the sample. J is TRBJ2-2 and V is TRBV28; D perhaps matches TRBD1 (5 bases). The CDR3 covers 14 residues. V lost 4 bases and J 2 bases, leaving 8 bases between the germline ends. Germline lookup yields CDR1 MDHEN and CDR2 SYDVKM. The CDR3 spells CASSSGQNTGELFF. CDR3 nucleotide sequence: TGTGCCAGCAGTTCAGGACAAAACACCGGGGAGCTGTTTTTT.

The rearrangement uses TRBV4-1 and TRBJ1-2; 7 bases are a match to TRBD1. CDR3 length: 14 residues. V trimming: 2 bases; J trimming: 8 bases; junction bases outside the gene matches: 8. In germline, CDR1 is MGHRA, CDR2 YSYEKL. The CDR3 bases are TGCGCCAGCAGCCAATTAGGACAGGTGGTCGGCTACACCTTC. Residues: CASSQLGQVVGYTF.

The chain employs TRBV7-2 and TRBJ2-3; TRBD2 matches 8 bases. Germline CDR1 and CDR2: SGHTA and FQGNSA. J was trimmed by 3 bases and V by 5 bases; bases with no gene match: 4. The CDR3 has 14 amino acids. The CDR3 DNA follows: TGTGCCAGCAGCCCCGGGGGGGCGACAGATACGCAGTATTTT. This sequence encodes CASSPGGATDTQYF. Supplemented by reference TRBV7-2 and TRBJ2-3, the full variable domain reads GAGVSQSPSNKVTEKGKDVELRCDPISGHTALYWYRQSLGQGLEFLIYFQGNSAPDKSGLPSDRFSAERTGGSVSTLTIQRTQQEDSAVYLCASSPGGATDTQYFGPGTRLTVL.

The chain recombines TRBV11-3 with TRBJ1-5; D is perhaps TRBD1 (6 bases). From germline, CDR1 is SGHNT and CDR2 YENEEA. This CDR3 is built from 14 residues. Deletions cut 5 bases from V and 2 bases from J, with 10 bases between. This CDR3 is CASSLRQGNQPQHF. The CDR3 nucleotides are TGTGCCAGCAGCCTCCGACAGGGCAATCAGCCCCAGCATTTT.

V and J are TRBV28 and TRBJ1-5; D call uncertain. The CDR3 runs 17 residues. Trimming left V 5 bases short and J 0 bases short, with 17 bases between. Germline V gene lookup returns CDR1 MDHEN and CDR2 SYDVKM. The DNA of the CDR3 is TGTGCCAGCAGTATAACAGACAACCGTTATAGCAATCAGCCCCAGCATTTT. Residues: CASSITDNRYSNQPQHF.

V gene TRBV10-3 combines with J gene TRBJ1-4, with D tentatively TRBD1 (6 bases). CDR1 and CDR2 from the germline V gene are ENHRY and SYGVKD. V gave up 11 bases and J gave up 2 bases, with 15 bases separating them. This CDR3 has 14 amino acids. The CDR3 loop is CASWGGGTNEKLFF. The CDR3 DNA sequence: TGTGCCTCCTGGGGGGGCGGTACTAATGAAAAACTGTTTTTT.

The chain has TRBV13 and TRBJ2-1, with a tentative D call TRBD1 (6 bases). Trimming cost V 5 bases and J 2 bases, with 16 bases left between them. The CDR3 sequence is 16 residues long. Germline values: CDR1 PRHDT, CDR2 FYEKMQ (reference sequence). The CDR3 reads CASSPARGRAYNEQFF. DNA for the CDR3: TGTGCCAGCAGCCCGGCGAGGGGGAGAGCCTACAATGAGCAGTTCTTC. Full variable domain (remainder filled in from reference TRBV13 and TRBJ2-1): AAGVIQSPRHLIKEKRETATLKCYPIPRHDTVYWYQQGPGQDPQFLISFYEKMQSDKGSIPDRFSAQQFSDYHSELNMSSLELGDSALYFCASSPARGRAYNEQFFGPGTRLTVL.

The chain links TRBV2 to TRBJ2-1, with TRBD1 matching 12 bases. The V segment lost 10 bases and the J segment 10 bases; nucleotides outside the gene matches: 8. Germline CDR1 and CDR2: SNHLY and FYNNEI. The CDR3 runs to 13 residues. CDR3: CATWGQGASEQFF. The CDR3 nucleotides read TGTGCCACCTGGGGACAGGGGGCGTCCGAGCAGTTCTTC.

V is TRBV15 and J is TRBJ2-5; 11 bases map to TRBD2. Trimming took 3 bases from V and 5 from J; bases not matched to a gene: 5. The CDR3 runs to 15 residues. Germline assignment: CDR1 LNHNV and CDR2 YYDKDF (reference sequence). For the CDR3, the DNA is TGTGCCACCAGCAGTAGCGGGGGGGCCGGGGAGACCCAGTACTTC. This translates into CATSSSGGAGETQYF.

This clone was observed a few times. The chain carries TRBV2 and TRBJ2-7; 9 nucleotides line up with TRBD1. Germline CDR1 SNHLY, CDR2 FYNNEI. The CDR3 covers 14 residues. J lost 3 bases, V lost 4 bases, and 4 bases had no gene match. The CDR3 region is CASSVDRGFYEQYF. CDR3 sequence (DNA): TGTGCCAGCAGTGTAGACAGGGGGTTCTACGAGCAGTACTTC.

The V gene is TRBV6-1, the J gene TRBJ2-5; 12 bases are a match to TRBD2. The CDR3 runs 17 residues. Unmatched junction bases numbered 7, after V lost 0 bases and J lost 5 bases. CDR1 is MNHNS, CDR2 SASEGT, per germline. CDR3 loop: CASSEALTSGSEETQYF. Here the CDR3 DNA reads TGTGCCAGCAGTGAAGCGTTGACTAGCGGGAGCGAGGAGACCCAGTACTTC.